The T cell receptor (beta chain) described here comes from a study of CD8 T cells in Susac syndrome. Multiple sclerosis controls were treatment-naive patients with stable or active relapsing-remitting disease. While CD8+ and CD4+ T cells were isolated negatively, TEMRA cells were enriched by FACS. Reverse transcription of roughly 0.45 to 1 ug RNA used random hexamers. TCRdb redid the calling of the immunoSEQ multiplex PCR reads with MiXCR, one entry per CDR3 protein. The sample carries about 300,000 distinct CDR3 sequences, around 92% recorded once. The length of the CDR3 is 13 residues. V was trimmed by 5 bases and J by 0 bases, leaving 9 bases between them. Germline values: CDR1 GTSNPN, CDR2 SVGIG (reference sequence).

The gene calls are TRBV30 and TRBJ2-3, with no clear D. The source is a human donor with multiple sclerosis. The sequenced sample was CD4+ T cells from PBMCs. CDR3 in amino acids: CAWETASTDTQYF. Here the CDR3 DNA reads TGTGCCTGGGAAACCGCTAGCACAGATACGCAGTATTTT.